These 18 T cell receptor beta chains were sequenced from one sample in a study of T cell changes during pregnancy in multiple sclerosis. The data were produced by immunoSEQ multiplex PCR, yet TCRdb's version contains in-frame clones alone and is incomplete. The data show tens of thousands of clones, with more than 85% seen just once and about 8.3% held by the top ten. The starting material was CD8+ T cells from peripheral blood mononuclear cells, obtained in the third trimester of pregnancy. The receptors come from a female donor with multiple sclerosis, enrolled in a pregnancy study.

The rearrangement uses TRBV9 and TRBJ2-1, with D possibly being TRBD2 (5 bases). The CDR3 covers 16 residues. Germline V lookup: CDR1 SGDLS, CDR2 YYNGEE. The ends were cut back, 1 base at V and 7 bases at J, with 18 bases in the middle. The DNA for the CDR3 is TGTGCCAGCAGCGTAAAGTCTTCCGGGATTTCGAATGAGCAGTTCTTC. This translates into CASSVKSSGISNEQFF.

J is TRBJ2-7 and V is TRBV14, with 7 bases lining up with TRBD2. The CDR3 consists of 14 residues. CDR1 is SGHDN and CDR2 is FVKESK in the germline V gene. The ends lost 4 bases at V and 3 bases at J; junction bases unmatched: 6. The CDR3 reads CASSREGPLYEQYF. In DNA form, the CDR3 reads TGTGCCAGCAGCCGGGAGGGACCGCTCTACGAGCAGTACTTC.

The CDR3 is CASKTGNTEAFF. CDR3 nucleotides: TGTGCCAGCAAGACAGGGAACACTGAAGCTTTCTTT. This sequence joins TRBV27 and TRBJ1-1, with D perhaps TRBD1 (6 bases). With 7 bases removed from V and 1 base from J, the gap between germline ends came to 7 bases. The CDR3 runs to 12 residues. Germline assignment: CDR1 MNHEY and CDR2 SMNVEV (reference sequence).

The V and J genes are TRBV9 and TRBJ2-2, with a possible D match to TRBD1 (6 bases). This CDR3 is built from 12 residues. V was clipped by 2 bases and J by 9 bases, with 8 bases between them. CDR1 and CDR2 from the germline V gene are SGDLS and YYNGEE. In DNA, the CDR3 is TGTGCCAGCAGCGTTTGGGACAGGGAGCTGTTTTTT. This encodes CASSVWDRELFF.

For the CDR3, the DNA is TGTGCCAGTAGTATAGGGGCGGGGTCGAAGAACACTGAAGCTTTCTTT. Amino acid sequence: CASSIGAGSKNTEAFF. J is TRBJ1-1 and V is TRBV19; D gene uncertain. Per germline, CDR1 LNHDA and CDR2 SQIVND (reference sequence). V gave up 1 base and J gave up 1 base, with 13 bases separating them. The CDR3 is 16 residues long.

The sample holds one count of this clone. CDR3 sequence (DNA): TGTGCCATCAGTGAGGCGAGCGTGGCCGATGAAGCTTTCTTT. Its translation is CAISEASVADEAFF. The chain couples TRBV10-3 to TRBJ1-1; D unclear. Trimming took 2 bases from V and 7 from J, leaving 14 bases between them. Looked up from germline, CDR1 is ENHRY and CDR2 is SYGVKD. The CDR3 runs 14 residues.

V usage is TRBV2 and J usage is TRBJ2-2, with TRBD1 identical over 8 bases. Germline trimming cut 7 bases from V and 7 bases from J; bases unmatched to any gene: 5. In germline, CDR1 is SNHLY, CDR2 FYNNEI. This CDR3 comprises 13 residues. The CDR3, as DNA: TGTGCCAGCATCGACAGGGGTCACGGGGAGCTGTTTTTT. Translated: CASIDRGHGELFF.

The genes are TRBV19 and TRBJ1-1, with D perhaps matching TRBD1 (6 bases). V lost 2 bases to trimming and J lost 1 base, with 8 bases between them. The CDR3 runs 14 residues. Germline CDR1 reads LNHDA; CDR2 reads SQIVND (reference sequence). The CDR3 loop is CASSIRQANTEAFF. CDR3 nucleotide sequence: TGTGCCAGTAGTATAAGACAGGCGAACACTGAAGCTTTCTTT.

The chain recombines TRBV9 with TRBJ2-3; possible D gene TRBD2, 6 bases. Trimming left V 0 bases short and J 0 bases short, with 8 bases between. This CDR3 contains 15 residues. Germline CDR1 SGDLS, CDR2 YYNGEE. DNA of the CDR3: TGTGCCAGCAGCGTAGCCGGGACTAGCACAGATACGCAGTATTTT. As protein: CASSVAGTSTDTQYF.

The gene calls are TRBV5-1 and TRBJ2-7; tentatively, D is TRBD2 (6 bases). V lost 1 base to trimming and J lost 2 bases, with 13 bases between them. CDR1 is SGHRS, CDR2 YFSETQ, per germline. The CDR3 totals 15 residues. CDR3 amino acids: CASSLRGLATYEQYF. CDR3 bases: TGCGCCAGCAGCTTGAGGGGACTGGCCACCTACGAGCAGTACTTC.

The chain carries TRBV15 and TRBJ2-1; 12 nucleotides match TRBD2. With 5 bases clipped from V and 7 bases from J, the junction kept 18 bases outside the gene matches. Germline V CDR1 and CDR2: LNHNV, YYDKDF (reference sequence). The CDR3 has 19 amino acids. Here the CDR3 DNA reads TGTGCCACCAGCGAAACCAGGGGACTAGCGGGTAGGCGGCATAATGAGCAGTTCTTC. It codes for CATSETRGLAGRRHNEQFF.

V is TRBV6-5 and J is TRBJ1-3; possible D gene TRBD1, 5 bases. The germline V and J ends were trimmed by 0 bases and 2 bases, with 8 bases remaining between them. The CDR3 length is 15 residues. Germline CDR1 is MNHEY and CDR2 is SVGAGI. CDR3 nucleotide sequence: TGTGCCAGCAGTTACTCGCAGGGCGCTGGAAACACCATATATTTT. Amino acids: CASSYSQGAGNTIYF.

The chain joins TRBV4-1 to TRBJ2-1; D is perhaps TRBD2 (6 bases). The CDR3 covers 14 residues. Germline CDR1 and CDR2: MGHRA and YSYEKL. Deletions cut 5 bases from V and 9 bases from J, with 17 bases between. The CDR3 DNA reads as TGCGCCAGCAGCTCTACAGGAGGGGAAGTTGAGCAGTTCTTC. Protein sequence: CASSSTGGEVEQFF.

The J gene is TRBJ2-2, the V gene TRBV5-6; 8 nucleotides match TRBD1. Germline assignment: CDR1 SGHDT and CDR2 YYEEEE. V trimming: 4 bases; J trimming: 4 bases; junction bases outside the gene matches: 12. This CDR3 region has 17 residues. This chain's CDR3 is CASSHLETGGFTGELFF. In DNA, the CDR3 is TGTGCCAGCAGCCACTTAGAAACAGGGGGGTTCACCGGGGAGCTGTTTTTT.

The chain recombines TRBV20-1 with TRBJ1-4; D is undetermined. CDR1 is DFQATT and CDR2 is SNEGSKA in the germline V gene (reference sequence). This CDR3 is 11 amino acids long. V lost 6 bases and J lost 6, with 8 bases in between. The CDR3 region is CSAYEDEKLFF. CDR3 DNA sequence: TGCAGTGCCTACGAGGATGAAAAACTGTTTTTT.

Concerning this clone: Distinct nucleotide sequences in the sample also encode this CDR3. The chain combines TRBV25-1 with TRBJ2-3; 7 positions agree with TRBD1. Germline CDR1 reads MGHDK; CDR2 reads SYGVNS. CDR3 length: 17 residues. Trimming at V came to 5 bases and at J to 1 base, leaving 12 bases not matched to a gene. The CDR3 nucleotides read TGTGCCAGCAGTCACAGGGACAGCTACAAGGGCACAGATACGCAGTATTTT. Its protein product is CASSHRDSYKGTDTQYF.

The chain recombines TRBV6-5 with TRBJ2-1; D not resolved. The CDR3 is 15 residues long. Germline lookup yields CDR1 MNHEY and CDR2 SVGAGI. Trimming stripped 5 bases from V and 0 bases from J, with 11 bases between. This CDR3 is CASSRTESSYNEQFF. The CDR3 DNA follows: TGTGCCAGCAGTCGTACAGAAAGCTCCTACAATGAGCAGTTCTTC.

The chain carries TRBV27 and TRBJ1-1; perhaps TRBD1 as D (6 bases). Between the trimmed V and J ends, which lost 7 bases and 6 bases, there was a span of 21 bases. From germline, CDR1 is MNHEY and CDR2 SMNVEV (reference sequence). CDR3 length: 15 amino acids. This CDR3 reads CASKDNRVVLAEAFF. CDR3 in DNA: TGTGCCAGCAAGGACAACAGGGTGGTTTTGGCTGAAGCTTTCTTT.